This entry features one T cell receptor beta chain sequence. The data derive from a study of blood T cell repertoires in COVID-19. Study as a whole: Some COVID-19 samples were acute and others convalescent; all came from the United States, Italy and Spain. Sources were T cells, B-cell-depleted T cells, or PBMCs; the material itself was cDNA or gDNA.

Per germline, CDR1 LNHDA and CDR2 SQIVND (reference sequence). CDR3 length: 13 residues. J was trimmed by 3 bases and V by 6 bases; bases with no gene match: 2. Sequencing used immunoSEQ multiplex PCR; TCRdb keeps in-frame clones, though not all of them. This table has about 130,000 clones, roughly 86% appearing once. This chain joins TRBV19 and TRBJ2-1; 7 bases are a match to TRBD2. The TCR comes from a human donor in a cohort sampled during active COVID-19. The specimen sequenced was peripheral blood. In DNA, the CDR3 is TGTGCCAGTAGCTCTAGCGGCTACAATGAGCAGTTCTTC. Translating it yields CASSSSGYNEQFF.